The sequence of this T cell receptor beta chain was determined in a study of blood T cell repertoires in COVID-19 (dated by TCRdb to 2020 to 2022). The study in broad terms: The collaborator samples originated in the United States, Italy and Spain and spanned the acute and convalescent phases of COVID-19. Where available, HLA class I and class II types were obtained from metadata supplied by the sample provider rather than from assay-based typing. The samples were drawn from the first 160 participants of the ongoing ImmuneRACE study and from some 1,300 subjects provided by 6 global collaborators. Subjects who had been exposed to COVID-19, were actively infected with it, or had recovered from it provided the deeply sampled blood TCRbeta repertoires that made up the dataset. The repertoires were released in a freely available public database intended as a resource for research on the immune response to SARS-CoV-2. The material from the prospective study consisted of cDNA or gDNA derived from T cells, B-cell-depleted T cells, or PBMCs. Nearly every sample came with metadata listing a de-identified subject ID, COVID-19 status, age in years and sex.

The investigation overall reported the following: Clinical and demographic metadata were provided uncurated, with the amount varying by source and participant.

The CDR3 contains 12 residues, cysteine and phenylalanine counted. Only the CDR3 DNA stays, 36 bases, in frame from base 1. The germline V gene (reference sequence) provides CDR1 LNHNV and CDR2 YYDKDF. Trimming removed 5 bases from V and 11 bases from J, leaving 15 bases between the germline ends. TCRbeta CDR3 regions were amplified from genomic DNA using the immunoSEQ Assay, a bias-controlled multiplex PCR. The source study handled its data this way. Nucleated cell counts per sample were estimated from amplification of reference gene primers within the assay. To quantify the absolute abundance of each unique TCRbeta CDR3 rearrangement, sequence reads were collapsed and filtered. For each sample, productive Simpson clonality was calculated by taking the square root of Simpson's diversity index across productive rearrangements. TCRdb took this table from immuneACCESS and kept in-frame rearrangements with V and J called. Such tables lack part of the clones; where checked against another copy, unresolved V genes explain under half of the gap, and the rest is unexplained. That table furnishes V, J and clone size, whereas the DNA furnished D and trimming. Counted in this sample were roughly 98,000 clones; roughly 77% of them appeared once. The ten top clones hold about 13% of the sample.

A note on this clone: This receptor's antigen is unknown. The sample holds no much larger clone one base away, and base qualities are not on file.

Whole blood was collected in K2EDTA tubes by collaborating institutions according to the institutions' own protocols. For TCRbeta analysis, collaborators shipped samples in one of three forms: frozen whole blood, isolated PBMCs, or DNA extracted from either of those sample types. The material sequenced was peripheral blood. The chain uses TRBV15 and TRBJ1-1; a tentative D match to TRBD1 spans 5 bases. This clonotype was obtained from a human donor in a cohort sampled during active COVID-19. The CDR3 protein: CATSRLDRRAFF. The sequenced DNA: TGTGCCACCAGCCGATTAGACAGAAGGGCTTTCTTT.